Sequencing of this T cell receptor beta chain was carried out in a study of cytomegalovirus exposure and HLA in healthy donors. As concerns this clone: What it binds is not known.

Findings of the study overall: Later on, an analysis tied approximately 15,000 TCR beta sequences to HLA alleles at 0.05 false discovery rate. Earlier analysis looked at TCR beta V segments, and most were productive about 90% or about 30% of the time.

Germline-derived CDR1 and CDR2 are LGHNA and YSLEER. V shed 5 bases and J 6 bases; nucleotides not matched to a gene: 4. This CDR3 is built from 14 residues. Primers: 60 Vbeta forward and 13 Jbeta reverse. Measured with immunoSEQ multiplex PCR; TCRdb has only the in-frame clones, and not every one. The sample gives 100,000 to 150,000 clones, roughly 80% of which show up once; 1.8% is in the top ten. Sequencing was done on a sample of PBMCs. The J gene is TRBJ2-1, the V gene TRBV4-3; TRBD2 aligns across 10 bases. The sequence was obtained from a man aged 18 to 30 in good health and CMV-seronegative. CDR3 sequence reads: CASSTRLAGNEQFF. CDR3 coding DNA: TGCGCCAGCAGCACCCGACTAGCGGGCAATGAGCAGTTCTTC.